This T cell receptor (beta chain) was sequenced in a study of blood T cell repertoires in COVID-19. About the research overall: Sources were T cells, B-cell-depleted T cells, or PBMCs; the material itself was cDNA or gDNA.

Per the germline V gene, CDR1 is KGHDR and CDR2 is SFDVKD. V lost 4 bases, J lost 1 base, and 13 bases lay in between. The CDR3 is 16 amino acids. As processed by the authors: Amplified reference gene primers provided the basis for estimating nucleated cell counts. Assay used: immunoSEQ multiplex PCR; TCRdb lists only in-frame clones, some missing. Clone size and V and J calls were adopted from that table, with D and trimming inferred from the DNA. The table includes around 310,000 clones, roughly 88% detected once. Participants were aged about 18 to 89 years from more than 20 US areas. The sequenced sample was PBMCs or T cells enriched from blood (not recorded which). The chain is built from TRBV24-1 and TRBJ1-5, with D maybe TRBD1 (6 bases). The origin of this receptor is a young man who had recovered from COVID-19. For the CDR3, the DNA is TGTGCCACCAGTGAAGGGGGACAATTCAGCAATCAGCCCCAGCATTTT. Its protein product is CATSEGGQFSNQPQHF.